This is a list of T cell receptor beta chains from one sample in a study of radiotherapy plus CTLA-4 blockade in lung cancer. The data were produced by immunoSEQ multiplex PCR, yet TCRdb's version contains in-frame clones alone and is incomplete. The sample has 40,000 to 50,000 clones, approximately 78% seen once. Sequenced here: peripheral blood, sampled from a patient treated with radiotherapy plus ipilimumab. These receptors were obtained from a human donor with non-small cell lung cancer who had stable disease on radiotherapy plus ipilimumab. The CDR3 runs from the conserved cysteine through the conserved F or W. A D gene is named only where the DNA matches it firmly. Size values are once, few and many counts, or a class for expanded clones, and some rows have none.

D	V	size	J	CDR3	DNA
.	TRBV28	.	TRBJ1-5	CASSSREPQHF	TGTGCCAGCAGTTCCAGGGAGCCCCAGCATTTT
TRBD2	TRBV6-4	.	TRBJ2-3	CASSDSGLAGGHSSTDTQYF	TGTGCCAGCAGTGACTCCGGGCTAGCGGGAGGGCATTCTAGCACAGATACGCAGTATTTT
TRBD1	TRBV28	.	TRBJ2-1	CASSLGDRGLLWYNEQFF	TGTGCCAGCAGTTTAGGGGACAGGGGGCTTTTATGGTACAATGAGCAGTTCTTC
TRBD1	TRBV4-1	.	TRBJ2-7	CASSQTGGANRREQYF	TGCGCCAGCAGCCAGACAGGGGGCGCAAATCGTAGAGAGCAGTACTTC
TRBD2	TRBV19	.	TRBJ2-2	CASRGKLAGVVNTGELFF	TGTGCCAGTAGAGGTAAACTAGCGGGAGTAGTGAACACCGGGGAGCTGTTTTTT
TRBD2	TRBV4-1	.	TRBJ2-3	CASSHRAGVGPDTQYF	TGCGCCAGCAGCCACCGAGCGGGAGTGGGTCCAGATACGCAGTATTTT
.	TRBV7-9	.	TRBJ2-5	CASSRAGIGETQYF	TGTGCCAGCAGCCGAGCAGGGATTGGGGAGACCCAGTACTTC
TRBD2	TRBV18	.	TRBJ2-2	CASSPLAGANTGELFF	TGTGCCAGCTCACCATTAGCGGGAGCGAACACCGGGGAGCTGTTTTTT
.	TRBV30	.	TRBJ2-5	CAWTNLQGTQYF	TGTGCCTGGACAAATTTACAGGGGACCCAGTACTTC
TRBD1	TRBV19	.	TRBJ1-1	CASRGQGLFEAFF	TGTGCCAGCCGGGGACAGGGCCTTTTTGAAGCTTTCTTT
TRBD2	TRBV19	.	TRBJ2-1	CASKSGRNYNEQFF	TGTGCCTCCAAAAGCGGGAGGAACTACAATGAGCAGTTCTTC
TRBD1	TRBV7-9	.	TRBJ2-5	CASSKGQGLQETQYF	TGTGCCAGCAGCAAGGGACAGGGACTTCAAGAGACCCAGTACTTC
.	TRBV7-8	.	TRBJ2-2	CASSLRRNTGELFF	TGTGCCAGCAGCTTAAGGAGAAACACCGGGGAGCTGTTTTTT
.	TRBV19	few	TRBJ1-5	CASSISGNQPQHF	TGTGCCAGTAGTATATCAGGGAATCAGCCCCAGCATTTT
.	TRBV5-6	.	TRBJ1-1	CASSLGQLEAFF	TGTGCCAGCAGCCTCGGACAGCTTGAAGCTTTCTTT
TRBD1	TRBV15	once	TRBJ1-5	CATSRGGGKRGLNQPQHF	TGTGCCACCAGCAGAGGAGGGGGGAAAAGGGGGCTCAATCAGCCCCAGCATTTT
TRBD2	TRBV28	.	TRBJ2-3	CASSPDLAGASTDTQYF	TGTGCCAGCAGCCCTGACCTAGCGGGGGCTAGCACAGATACGCAGTATTTT
.	TRBV28	.	TRBJ1-2	CASSRARGGSYTF	TGTGCCAGCAGTCGGGCCAGGGGAGGGAGCTACACCTTC
.	TRBV27	.	TRBJ1-2	CASSFWQGSGYTF	TGTGCCAGCAGTTTTTGGCAGGGGAGCGGCTACACCTTC
.	TRBV5-8	.	TRBJ2-7	CASSLALGSLSYEQYF	TGTGCCAGCAGCTTGGCGCTGGGGAGCCTATCCTACGAGCAGTACTTC
.	TRBV9	.	TRBJ2-7	CASSVSGTTYEQYF	TGTGCCAGCAGCGTTAGCGGTACCACCTACGAGCAGTACTTC
TRBD2	TRBV10-3	once	TRBJ2-2	CAIQLAGDTGELFF	TGTGCCATCCAACTAGCGGGAGACACCGGGGAGCTGTTTTTT
TRBD1	TRBV19	.	TRBJ2-5	CASSIGTVQETQYF	TGTGCCAGTAGTATTGGGACAGTTCAAGAGACCCAGTACTTC
TRBD1	TRBV7-2	.	TRBJ1-5	CASSLTRDRGGNQPQHF	TGTGCCAGCAGCTTAACCCGGGACAGGGGTGGCAATCAGCCCCAGCATTTT
TRBD1	TRBV9	few	TRBJ1-1	CASSSQGAGTEAFF	TGTGCCAGCAGCTCTCAGGGGGCTGGCACTGAAGCTTTCTTT
.	TRBV28	.	TRBJ1-3	CASIRGSGNTIYF	TGTGCCAGCATAAGGGGTTCGGGAAACACCATATATTTT
.	TRBV14	.	TRBJ2-5	CASSQDAGGGPQETQYF	TGTGCCAGCAGCCAAGATGCTGGCGGCGGGCCCCAAGAGACCCAGTACTTC
TRBD1	TRBV15	.	TRBJ1-2	CATSAWDRGTYGYTF	TGTGCCACCAGCGCCTGGGACAGGGGGACCTATGGCTACACCTTC
TRBD2	TRBV10-1	.	TRBJ2-7	CASSPDSGSREQYF	TGCGCCAGCAGTCCAGACAGCGGGAGTCGCGAGCAGTACTTC
TRBD1	TRBV7-9	few	TRBJ1-2	CASSLAGGNGYTF	TGTGCCAGCAGCTTAGCAGGGGGCAATGGCTACACCTTC
TRBD1	TRBV14	.	TRBJ1-2	CASSGRQGNYGYTF	TGTGCCAGCAGCGGTAGACAGGGGAACTATGGCTACACCTTC
TRBD1	TRBV30	.	TRBJ2-6	CAWRGQGAGGANVLTF	TGTGCCTGGAGGGGACAGGGGGCGGGAGGGGCCAACGTCCTGACTTTC
TRBD1	TRBV28	.	TRBJ1-5	CASSPGTGSWSNQPQHF	TGTGCCAGCAGTCCCGGGACAGGGAGCTGGAGCAATCAGCCCCAGCATTTT
TRBD1	TRBV28	few	TRBJ2-1	CASLEGTGVDEQFF	TGTGCCAGCTTAGAGGGGACAGGGGTCGATGAGCAGTTCTTC
TRBD2	TRBV7-2	few	TRBJ2-5	CASSLASGGVETQYF	TGTGCCAGCAGCTTAGCTAGCGGGGGGGTGGAGACCCAGTACTTC
TRBD1	TRBV6-1	few	TRBJ2-7	CASRDRGTYEQYF	TGTGCCAGCCGGGACAGGGGAACCTACGAGCAGTACTTC
TRBD1	TRBV28	.	TRBJ1-4	CAIRDRASERLFF	TGTGCCATCCGGGACAGGGCTTCCGAGAGGCTGTTTTTT
TRBD2	TRBV7-2	.	TRBJ2-2	CASSLTGGPAGELFF	TGTGCCAGCAGCTTAACGGGAGGGCCGGCCGGGGAGCTGTTTTTT
.	TRBV28	.	TRBJ1-1	CASSFGARVRAFF	TGTGCCAGCAGTTTTGGGGCTAGAGTTAGAGCTTTCTTT
TRBD1	TRBV11-2	.	TRBJ2-7	CASSFLDRTQRDEQYF	TGTGCCAGCAGCTTTTTGGACAGGACCCAAAGGGACGAGCAGTACTTC
TRBD2	TRBV4-1	few	TRBJ2-7	CASSWGGTSGRGEQYF	TGCGCCAGCAGCTGGGGAGGGACTAGCGGGAGAGGCGAGCAGTACTTC
TRBD1	TRBV30	once	TRBJ1-1	CAWEQGARTEAFF	TGTGCCTGGGAACAGGGGGCGCGGACTGAAGCTTTCTTT
.	TRBV6-5	.	TRBJ2-1	CASSFSGLSYNEQFF	TGTGCCAGCAGTTTTAGCGGCCTCTCCTACAATGAGCAGTTCTTC
.	TRBV4-3	.	TRBJ1-5	CASSQELSRNQPQHF	TGCGCCAGCAGCCAAGAGCTCAGTCGCAATCAGCCCCAGCATTTT
TRBD1	TRBV18	.	TRBJ2-7	CASSIGQGYEQYF	TGTGCCAGCTCAATTGGACAGGGGTACGAGCAGTACTTC
.	TRBV27	few	TRBJ1-2	CASSFSRGIYGYTF	TGTGCCAGCAGTTTTAGTAGGGGAATCTATGGCTACACCTTC
TRBD1	TRBV9	.	TRBJ2-7	CASSVRQGRDEQYF	TGTGCCAGCAGCGTTCGACAGGGGCGGGACGAGCAGTACTTC
.	TRBV19	few	TRBJ2-7	CASSVGSITSYEQYF	TGTGCCAGTAGTGTAGGGTCGATCACTTCCTACGAGCAGTACTTC
TRBD1	TRBV9	.	TRBJ1-2	CASSVDDRDRGGYTF	TGTGCCAGCAGCGTCGACGACAGGGACAGGGGTGGCTACACCTTC
.	TRBV28	.	TRBJ1-2	CASGFSDSYGYTF	TGTGCCAGCGGGTTCTCGGACAGCTATGGCTACACCTTC
.	TRBV14	.	TRBJ2-5	CASSQRGFWNRTALGETQYF	TGTGCCAGCAGCCAACGTGGATTCTGGAATCGGACAGCTCTGGGGGAGACCCAGTACTTC
.	TRBV6-6	few	TRBJ2-2	CASTQTRNTGELFF	TGTGCCAGCACCCAGACAAGAAACACCGGGGAGCTGTTTTTT
TRBD1	TRBV11-2	few	TRBJ1-5	CASSWGTGSNQPQHF	TGTGCCAGCAGCTGGGGGACAGGGTCGAATCAGCCCCAGCATTTT
.	TRBV6-6	few	TRBJ2-5	CASSYSSGRGETQYF	TGTGCCAGCAGTTACTCGTCAGGGCGCGGAGAGACCCAGTACTTC
.	TRBV18	.	TRBJ2-1	CASSPISGQTFYNEQFF	TGTGCCAGCTCACCTATCTCTGGACAGACCTTCTACAATGAGCAGTTCTTC